Listed below are T cell receptor beta chains from one sample, sequenced in a study of blood T cell repertoires in COVID-19. Assay: immunoSEQ multiplex PCR; the TCRdb copy retains only in-frame clones and omits some. The sample holds around 450,000 clones, 90% seen once. The sample taken for sequencing was PBMCs or T cells enriched from blood (not recorded which). Receptor source: a man younger than 35 who had recovered from COVID-19. Both conserved end residues are part of each CDR3. Fields, in order: V gene, clone size, CDR3 protein. The size entry is marked missing in some rows and otherwise reads once, few, many or a size class.

V: TRBV6-2/TRBV6-3
size: .
CDR3: CASSYSGRVPGELFF

V: TRBV6-4
size: .
CDR3: CASSEGGGGGTEAFF

V: TRBV6-5
size: .
CDR3: CASRRAGTYEQYF

V: TRBV13
size: once
CDR3: CASSNKGRAYGYTF

V: TRBV10-3
size: once
CDR3: CAISELHRSRYGYTF

V: TRBV5-4
size: .
CDR3: CASSPTSGGATDTQYF

V: TRBV10-2
size: .
CDR3: CASGHLDRGYGYTF

V: TRBV7-9
size: .
CDR3: CASSLLPPARTDTQYF

V: TRBV27
size: .
CDR3: CASRQGAGGYTF

V: TRBV30
size: .
CDR3: CAWTTSNSPLHF

V: TRBV19
size: .
CDR3: CASTGQGDSGNTIYF

V: TRBV27
size: .
CDR3: CASSSTGPYGYTF

V: TRBV6-1
size: .
CDR3: CASSEMRDRGLETQYF

V: TRBV3-1/TRBV3-2
size: .
CDR3: CASSQDTRGEAFF

V: TRBV30
size: .
CDR3: CAWSPQALDTQYF

V: TRBV5-1
size: .
CDR3: CASSPAARASVLDTQYF

V: TRBV7-9
size: .
CDR3: CASSTEYRNTGELFF

V: TRBV7-9
size: .
CDR3: CASSAGGGNSPLHF

V: TRBV5-1
size: .
CDR3: CASSLELQGNTEAFF

V: TRBV14
size: .
CDR3: CASSQAGVGAGELFF

V: TRBV27
size: .
CDR3: CASSDRSSGSVYTQYF

V: TRBV18
size: .
CDR3: CASSPGQDYYGYTF

V: TRBV9
size: .
CDR3: CASSSGTSYEQYF

V: TRBV18
size: .
CDR3: CASSPDLRASGEKLFF

V: TRBV18
size: .
CDR3: CASHQGQGLNYGYTF

V: TRBV3-1/TRBV3-2
size: .
CDR3: CASSLVVSDEQYF

V: TRBV5-1
size: .
CDR3: CASSFRREVYEQYF

V: TRBV12-3/TRBV12-4
size: .
CDR3: CASSFWGGYGYTF

V: TRBV10-1
size: .
CDR3: CASPEGDRDRDEQYF